These 15 T cell receptor beta chains originate from one sample sequenced in a study of OX40 agonist ivuxolimab in advanced cancers. Method: immunoSEQ multiplex PCR; TCRdb's copy keeps in-frame clones and lacks some. Of tens of thousands of clones listed, about 90% are singletons. Material: CD4+ or CD8+ T cells sorted from blood, obtained in a trial of the OX40 agonist ivuxolimab. The receptors originated from an adult with an advanced solid tumor such as melanoma, head and neck, liver or kidney cancer.

This chain connects TRBV5-1 to TRBJ1-2, with 7 bases matching TRBD1. Germline V gene data show CDR1 as SGHRS and CDR2 as YFSETQ. V gave up 4 bases and J gave up 0 bases; unmatched junction bases: 3. The CDR3 extends over 14 amino acids. The CDR3: CASSPDRANYGYTF. Here the CDR3 DNA reads TGCGCCAGCAGCCCCGACAGGGCTAACTATGGCTACACCTTC.

The genes are TRBV27 and TRBJ1-5, with a possible D match to TRBD1 (6 bases). Trimming removed 6 bases at V and 1 base at J, with 13 bases between. CDR1 and CDR2 (germline): MNHEY, SMNVEV (reference sequence). The CDR3 contains 15 residues. The CDR3 DNA reads as TGTGCCAGCAGGGACAGAATAGCGAGCAATCAGCCCCAGCATTTT. Protein sequence: CASRDRIASNQPQHF.

Comment on this clone: An end of the junction differs from the germline gene, which may be a read error. The chain links TRBV7-7 to TRBJ2-5, with 7 bases that match TRBD1. This CDR3 is built from 15 residues. Germline V CDR1 and CDR2: SSHAT, FNYEAQ (reference sequence). For the CDR3, the DNA is TGTGCTAGCAGCCCAACAGGGGTAGAGGGGGAGACCCAGTACTTC. Protein sequence: CASSPTGVEGETQYF.

The V gene is TRBV19, the J gene TRBJ2-7; unclear D gene. Per the germline V gene, CDR1 is LNHDA and CDR2 is SQIVND (reference sequence). The CDR3 covers 14 residues. Trimming stripped 11 bases from V and 2 bases from J, with 19 bases between. DNA for the CDR3: TGTGCCCGAAATAATAAGGCGGAGCCCTACGAGCAGTACTTC. Translating it yields CARNNKAEPYEQYF.

The chain links TRBV2 to TRBJ1-2; 7 positions agree with TRBD1. CDR1 and CDR2 (germline): SNHLY, FYNNEI. The J segment lost 3 bases and the V segment lost 5 bases, leaving 3 bases of the junction unmatched. The CDR3 extends over 13 amino acids. CDR3 nucleotide sequence: TGTGCCAGCAGTTTGGGACAGCACTATGGCTACACCTTC. Translation: CASSLGQHYGYTF.

Only one count was recorded for this clone. This chain uses TRBV6-6 with TRBJ1-1; no firm D call. The germline V gene encodes CDR1 MNHNY and CDR2 SVGAGI (reference sequence). V lost 2 bases, J lost 6 bases, and 7 bases lay in between. This CDR3 contains 12 residues. The DNA for the CDR3 is TGTGCCAGCAGTTACGCGGGCCCTGAAGCTTTCTTT. This codes for CASSYAGPEAFF.

The V gene is TRBV16, the J gene TRBJ1-3; a possible D gene is TRBD1 (5 bases). V dropped 4 bases and J dropped 4 bases, with 17 bases sitting between them. CDR1 and CDR2 from the germline V gene are KGHSY and FQNENV. The length of the CDR3 is 16 residues. This CDR3 is CASSPLGGGLGNTIYF. As DNA, the CDR3 is TGTGCCAGCAGCCCGCTGGGGGGAGGCCTCGGAAACACCATATATTTT.

This clone was recorded only once. The rearrangement joins TRBV2 to TRBJ1-3, with D maybe TRBD1 (6 bases). CDR1 is SNHLY, CDR2 FYNNEI, per germline. There are 15 residues in the CDR3. The V end was cut by 6 bases, the J end by 0 bases, with 12 bases between. The CDR3 DNA reads as TGTGCCAGCAGGGAGACAGGCAGCTCTGGAAACACCATATATTTT. This gives the protein CASRETGSSGNTIYF.

The chain couples TRBV19 to TRBJ1-2; 10 bases match TRBD1. J lost 3 bases, V lost 6 bases, and 4 bases had no gene match. The CDR3 has 14 amino acids. The germline V gene encodes CDR1 LNHDA and CDR2 SQIVND (reference sequence). In nucleotides, the CDR3 is TGTGCCAGTAGGACCGGGACAGGGGACTATGGCTACACCTTC. Protein sequence: CASRTGTGDYGYTF.

V usage is TRBV5-4 and J usage is TRBJ2-7, with D possibly matching TRBD2 (5 bases). The V gene's germline CDR1 is SGHNT and CDR2 YYREEE (reference sequence). The length of the CDR3 is 15 residues. V dropped 0 bases and J dropped 5 bases, with 15 bases sitting between them. The CDR3 DNA is TGTGCCAGCAGCTTGGGACCGGGAAAAGAAAACGAGCAGTACTTC. This gives the protein CASSLGPGKENEQYF.

J is TRBJ2-1 and V is TRBV5-4, with D uncertain. V dropped 0 bases and J dropped 4 bases, with 5 bases sitting between them. The CDR3 runs to 13 residues. The V gene's germline CDR1 is SGHNT and CDR2 YYREEE (reference sequence). Written as DNA, the CDR3 is TGTGCCAGCAGCTTGGCTAGTTACAATGAGCAGTTCTTC. It encodes CASSLASYNEQFF.

The V and J genes are TRBV2 and TRBJ2-2; the D gene is possibly TRBD2 (5 bases). Germline V gene data show CDR1 as SNHLY and CDR2 as FYNNEI. V was trimmed by 6 bases and J by 3 bases, leaving 11 bases between them. The CDR3 is 14 residues long. The CDR3 DNA follows: TGTGCCAGCAGGGTTGGGCGGGACACCGGGGAGCTGTTTTTT. It yields the protein CASRVGRDTGELFF.

This rearrangement joins TRBV2 to TRBJ1-2; D is possibly TRBD1 (5 bases). Germline CDR1 SNHLY, CDR2 FYNNEI. V gave up 7 bases and J gave up 1 base, with 10 bases separating them. The CDR3 covers 13 residues. CDR3 nucleotides: TGTGCCAGCAATCCCCAGGGTAACTATGGCTACACCTTC. It specifies CASNPQGNYGYTF.

The J gene is TRBJ2-7, the V gene TRBV2; TRBD2 matches at 9 bases. The CDR3 is made up of 14 amino acids. Germline-derived CDR1 and CDR2 are SNHLY and FYNNEI. The J segment lost 4 bases and the V segment lost 8 bases, leaving 9 bases of the junction unmatched. The CDR3 DNA sequence: TGTGCCAGCGTTACTAGCGGGTTCCGATACGAGCAGTACTTC. Its protein is CASVTSGFRYEQYF. The entire variable domain, with the rest obtained from reference TRBV2 and TRBJ2-7, is as follows: EPEVTQTPSHQVTQMGQEVILRCVPISNHLYFYWYRQILGQKVEFLVSFYNNEISEKSEIFDDQFSVERPDGSNFTLKIRSTKLEDSAMYFCASVTSGFRYEQYFGPGTRLTVT.

Remarks on this clone: Other DNA sequences within the sample encode an identical CDR3. The chain combines TRBV18 with TRBJ2-3, with D unresolved. V was cut by 2 bases and J by 1 base, with 1 base left in between. CDR1 is KGHSH and CDR2 is LQKENI in the germline V gene. The CDR3 consists of 12 residues. CDR3 in amino acids: CASSPGTDTQYF. CDR3 coding DNA: TGTGCCAGCTCACCAGGCACAGATACGCAGTATTTT.